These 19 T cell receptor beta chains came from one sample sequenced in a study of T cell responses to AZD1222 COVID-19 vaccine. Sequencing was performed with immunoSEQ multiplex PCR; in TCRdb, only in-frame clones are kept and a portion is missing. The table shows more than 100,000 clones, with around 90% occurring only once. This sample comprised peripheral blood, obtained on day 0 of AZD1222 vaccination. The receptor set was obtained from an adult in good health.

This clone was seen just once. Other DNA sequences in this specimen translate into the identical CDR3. The chain's CDR3 is CASSFFDQPQHF. The CDR3 nucleotides are TGTGCCAGCAGTTTTTTCGATCAGCCCCAGCATTTT. This chain joins TRBV7-2 and TRBJ1-5; D is ambiguous. This CDR3 spans 12 amino acids. V shed 6 bases and J shed 5 bases, with 8 bases lying between them. Germline CDR1 is SGHTA and CDR2 is FQGNSA.

This chain's CDR3 is CASSLSRGGNTIYF. The CDR3 DNA is TGTGCCAGCAGCTTAAGTCGAGGAGGAAACACCATATATTTT. The J gene is TRBJ1-3, the V gene TRBV7-9; D not resolved. Looked up from germline, CDR1 is SEHNR and CDR2 is FQNEAQ (reference sequence). The ends were cut back, 2 bases at V and 4 bases at J, with 9 bases in the middle. This CDR3 is built from 14 residues.

Written as DNA, the CDR3 is TGTGCCAGCAGCTTAGTTTCGGGAGCTCCCAGGGGCAATCAGCCCCAGCATTTT. Translation gives CASSLVSGAPRGNQPQHF. V and J are TRBV7-8 and TRBJ1-5; tentative D call: TRBD1 (5 bases). Germline CDR1 is SGHVS and CDR2 is FQNEAQ. V was pared by 1 base and J by 2 bases, with 18 bases between. CDR3 length: 18 residues.

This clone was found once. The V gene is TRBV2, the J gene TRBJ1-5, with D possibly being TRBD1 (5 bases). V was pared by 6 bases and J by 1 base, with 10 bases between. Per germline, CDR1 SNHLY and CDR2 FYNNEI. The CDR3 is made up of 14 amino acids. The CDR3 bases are TGTGCCAGCAGAGGGACGGCGAGCAATCAGCCCCAGCATTTT. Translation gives CASRGTASNQPQHF. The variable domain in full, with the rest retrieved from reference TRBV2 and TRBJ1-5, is EPEVTQTPSHQVTQMGQEVILRCVPISNHLYFYWYRQILGQKVEFLVSFYNNEISEKSEIFDDQFSVERPDGSNFTLKIRSTKLEDSAMYFCASRGTASNQPQHFGDGTRLSIL.

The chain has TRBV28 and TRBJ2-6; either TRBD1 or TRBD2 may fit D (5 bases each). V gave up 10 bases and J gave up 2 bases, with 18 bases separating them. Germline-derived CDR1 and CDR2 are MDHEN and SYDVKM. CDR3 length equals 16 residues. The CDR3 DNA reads TGTGCCACCCGGACACCGGAGGTCCCTGGGGCCAACGTCCTGACTTTC. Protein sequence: CATRTPEVPGANVLTF.

The CDR3 DNA reads as TGTGCCATCAGTGAAGGGACAGCGAAAGAGACCCAGTACTTC. It specifies CAISEGTAKETQYF. The J gene is TRBJ2-5, the V gene TRBV10-3; 7 nucleotides line up with TRBD1. The CDR3 covers 14 residues. V dropped 3 bases and J dropped 3; count of bases not matched to a gene: 4. From germline, CDR1 is ENHRY and CDR2 SYGVKD.

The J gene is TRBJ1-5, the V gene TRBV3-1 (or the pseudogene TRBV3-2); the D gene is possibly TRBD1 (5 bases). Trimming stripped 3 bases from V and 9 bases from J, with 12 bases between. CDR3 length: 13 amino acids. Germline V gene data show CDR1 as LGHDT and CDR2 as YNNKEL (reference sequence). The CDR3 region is CASSHLGVGPQHF. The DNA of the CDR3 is TGTGCCAGCAGCCACTTGGGGGTCGGGCCCCAGCATTTT.

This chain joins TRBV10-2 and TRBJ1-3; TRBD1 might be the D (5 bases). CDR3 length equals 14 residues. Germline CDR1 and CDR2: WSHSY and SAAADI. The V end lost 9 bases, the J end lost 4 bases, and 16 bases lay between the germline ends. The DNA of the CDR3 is TGCGCCAGTGGACGGGACCCCCAGGGAAACACCATATATTTT. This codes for CASGRDPQGNTIYF.

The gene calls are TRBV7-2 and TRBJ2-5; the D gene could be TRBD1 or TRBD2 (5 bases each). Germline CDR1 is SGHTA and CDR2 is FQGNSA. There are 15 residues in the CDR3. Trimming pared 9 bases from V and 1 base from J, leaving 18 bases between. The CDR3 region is CASRGGPSRQETQYF. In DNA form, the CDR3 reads TGTGCCAGTCGTGGGGGACCCTCACGCCAAGAGACCCAGTACTTC.

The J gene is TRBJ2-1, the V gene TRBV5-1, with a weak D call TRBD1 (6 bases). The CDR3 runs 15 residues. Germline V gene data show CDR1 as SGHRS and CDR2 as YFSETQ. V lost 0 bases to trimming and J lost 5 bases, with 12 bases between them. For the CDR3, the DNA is TGCGCCAGCAGCTTGGCACCGGGACAAAACAATGAGCAGTTCTTC. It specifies CASSLAPGQNNEQFF.

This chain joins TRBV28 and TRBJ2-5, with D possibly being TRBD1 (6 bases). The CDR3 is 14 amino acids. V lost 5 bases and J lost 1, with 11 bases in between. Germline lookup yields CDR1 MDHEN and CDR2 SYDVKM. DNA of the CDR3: TGTGCCAGCAGTGTACAGGGCCCCCAAGAGACCCAGTACTTC. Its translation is CASSVQGPQETQYF.

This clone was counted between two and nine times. DNA of the CDR3: TGTGCCAGCAGTTTTGGGGGCAGGGAGAGGGCTTTCTTT. Residues: CASSFGGRERAFF. This chain joins TRBV12-3 or TRBV12-4 and TRBJ1-1; D is perhaps TRBD1 (6 bases). The CDR3 spans 13 residues. Between the trimmed V and J ends, which lost 3 bases and 11 bases, there was a span of 16 bases.

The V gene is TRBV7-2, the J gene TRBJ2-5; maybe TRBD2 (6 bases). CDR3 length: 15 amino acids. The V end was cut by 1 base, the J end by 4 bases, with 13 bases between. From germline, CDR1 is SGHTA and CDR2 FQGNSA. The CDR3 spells CASSLVSGVRETQYF. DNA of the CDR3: TGTGCCAGCAGCTTAGTATCGGGGGTGCGAGAGACCCAGTACTTC.

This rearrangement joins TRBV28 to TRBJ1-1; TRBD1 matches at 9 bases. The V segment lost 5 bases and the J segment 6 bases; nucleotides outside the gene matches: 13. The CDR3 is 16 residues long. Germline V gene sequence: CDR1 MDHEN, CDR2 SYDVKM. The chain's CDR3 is CASSPPLGDRDPEAFF. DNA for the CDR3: TGTGCCAGCAGTCCGCCCTTGGGGGACAGGGATCCTGAAGCTTTCTTT. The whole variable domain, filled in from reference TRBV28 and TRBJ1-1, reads DVKVTQSSRYLVKRTGEKVFLECVQDMDHENMFWYRQDPGLGLRLIYFSYDVKMKEKGDIPEGYSVSREKKERFSLILESASTNQTSMYLCASSPPLGDRDPEAFFGQGTRLTVV.

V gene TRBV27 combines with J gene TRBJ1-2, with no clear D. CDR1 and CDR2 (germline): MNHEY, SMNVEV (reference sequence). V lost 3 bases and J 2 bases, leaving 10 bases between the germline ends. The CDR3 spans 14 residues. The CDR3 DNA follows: TGTGCCAGCAGTTTTTCCGGGGTCAACTATGGCTACACCTTC. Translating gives CASSFSGVNYGYTF.

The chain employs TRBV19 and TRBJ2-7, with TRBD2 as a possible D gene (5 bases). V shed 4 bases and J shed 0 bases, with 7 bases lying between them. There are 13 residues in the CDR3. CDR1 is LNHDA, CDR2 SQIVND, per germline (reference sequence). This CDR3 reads CASSNGNSYEQYF. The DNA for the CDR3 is TGTGCCAGTAGTAACGGGAACTCCTACGAGCAGTACTTC.

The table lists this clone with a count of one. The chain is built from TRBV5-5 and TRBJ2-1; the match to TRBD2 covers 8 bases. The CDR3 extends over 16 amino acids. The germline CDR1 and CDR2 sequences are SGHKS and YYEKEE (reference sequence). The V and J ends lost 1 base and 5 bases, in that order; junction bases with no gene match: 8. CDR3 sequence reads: CASSLNEREWDNEQFF. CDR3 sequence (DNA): TGTGCCAGCAGCTTGAATGAGCGGGAGTGGGACAATGAGCAGTTCTTC.

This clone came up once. The chain's CDR3 is CASSFSADYGYTF. Here the CDR3 DNA reads TGTGCCAGCAGCTTCAGTGCCGACTATGGCTACACCTTC. The chain has TRBV7-3 and TRBJ1-2; D uncertain. This CDR3 region has 13 residues. Germline CDR1 is SGHTA and CDR2 is FQGTGA. V dropped 3 bases and J dropped 3 bases, with 8 bases sitting between them. The full variable domain, rest sourced from reference TRBV7-3 and TRBJ1-2, is GAGVSQTPSNKVTEKGKYVELRCDPISGHTALYWYRQSLGQGPEFLIYFQGTGAADDSGLPNDRFFAVRPEGSVSTLKIQRTERGDSAVYLCASSFSADYGYTFGSGTRLTVV.

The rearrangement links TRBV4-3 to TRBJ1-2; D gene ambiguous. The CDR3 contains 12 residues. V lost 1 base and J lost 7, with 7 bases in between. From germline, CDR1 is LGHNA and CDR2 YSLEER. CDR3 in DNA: TGCGCCAGCAGCCAAGGAAGCGCTGGCTACACCTTC. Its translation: CASSQGSAGYTF.